This T cell receptor beta chain derives from a study of shared clonotypes between healthy human individuals. Study-wide background: Participating donors consisted of a couple of women and a few men aged 18 to 49. Study-wide findings and caveats: Only blood was sampled; tissue repertoires likely differ.

Comment on this clone: Its antigen remains unidentified.

There are 16 residues in the CDR3. Germline V gene data show CDR1 as SGHRS and CDR2 as YFSETQ. After removal of 0 bases from V and 2 bases from J, the junction contained 5 bases not matched to a gene. This table comes from immunoSEQ multiplex PCR, and its TCRdb copy is limited to in-frame clones, with some not included. The sample has some 1,400,000 clones, roughly 96% seen once. The chain couples TRBV5-1 to TRBJ2-7; the match to TRBD2 covers 10 bases. The clonotype comes from a man between 25 and 39 years old in good health. The sample was naive CD4+ T cells sorted from blood. Indicated subset: CD45RA+ positively selected. CDR3 nucleotide sequence: TGCGCCAGCAGCTTGGCGCTAGCGGGAGCCCCCTACGAGCAGTACTTC. Its translation: CASSLALAGAPYEQYF.